The 29 T cell receptor beta chains below all came from one sample that was sequenced in a study of early T cells in non-severe SARS-CoV-2 infection. From the 5' RACE reads, TCRdb called clonotypes with MiXCR, one entry per CDR3 protein. Counted here are about 130,000 distinct CDR3 sequences, 15% occurring once; the ten biggest clones make up around a fifth. Sequencing was performed on whole blood. These receptors originate from an adult who was a healthcare worker with PCR-confirmed SARS-CoV-2 infection or an uninfected control (not recorded which).

The genes are TRBV5-1 and TRBJ1-3, with D uncertain. The V end lost 2 bases, the J end lost 4 bases, and 13 bases lay between the germline ends. The germline gives CDR1 SGHRS, CDR2 YFSETQ. The CDR3 has 15 residues. The CDR3 DNA follows: TGCGCCAGCAGCTTCGACTCCGCAAACGGAAACACCATATATTTT. Protein product: CASSFDSANGNTIYF. Supplemented by reference TRBV5-1 and TRBJ1-3, the full variable domain reads KAGVTQTPRYLIKTRGQQVTLSCSPISGHRSVSWYQQTPGQGLQFLFEYFSETQRNKGNFPGRFSGRQFSNSRSEMNVSTLELGDSALYLCASSFDSANGNTIYFGEGSWLTVV.

This clonotype was counted between two and nine times. The J gene is TRBJ2-7, the V gene TRBV18; the D gene is possibly TRBD2 (5 bases). Germline V CDR1 and CDR2: KGHSH, LQKENI. V dropped 0 bases and J dropped 7 bases, with 13 bases sitting between them. The CDR3 sequence is 14 residues long. The CDR3 loop reads CASSPPTGNGEQYF. As DNA, the CDR3 is TGTGCCAGCTCACCACCGACGGGGAACGGTGAGCAGTACTTC. Complete variable domain (other parts from reference TRBV18 and TRBJ2-7): NAGVMQNPRHLVRRRGQEARLRCSPMKGHSHVYWYRQLPEEGLKFMVYLQKENIIDESGMPKERFSAEFPKEGPSILRIQQVVRGDSAAYFCASSPPTGNGEQYFGPGTRLTVT.

This clonotype appeared a few times. V gene TRBV11-2 combines with J gene TRBJ2-3, with 10 bases matching TRBD1. The CDR3 covers 16 residues. V was pared by 5 bases and J by 2 bases, with 7 bases of the junction left unmatched. Per germline, CDR1 SGHAT and CDR2 FQNNGV. CDR3 DNA: TGTGCCAGCAGCCGACAGGGGGCGATGAACACAGATACGCAGTATTTT. It specifies CASSRQGAMNTDTQYF. Using reference TRBV11-2 and TRBJ2-3 for the parts outside the CDR3, the full variable domain is EAGVAQSPRYKIIEKRQSVAFWCNPISGHATLYWYQQILGQGPKLLIQFQNNGVVDDSQLPKDRFSAERLKGVDSTLKIQPAKLEDSAVYLCASSRQGAMNTDTQYFGPGTRLTVL.

This rearrangement joins TRBV20-1 to TRBJ1-1, with D possibly matching TRBD1 (6 bases). V lost 1 base and J 1 base, leaving 10 bases between the germline ends. The CDR3 covers 14 residues. Germline V CDR1 and CDR2: DFQATT, SNEGSKA (reference sequence). CDR3 bases: TGCAGTGCTAGAGGCCTGACAGGGAACACTGAAGCTTTCTTT. Translation: CSARGLTGNTEAFF.

The CDR3 nucleotides read TGTGCCAGCAGCCAAGTCCCAGCCTCTCCCCTCCACTTT. Residues: CASSQVPASPLHF. This sequence joins TRBV14 and TRBJ1-6; D gene uncertain. V shed 1 base and J shed 13 bases, with 11 bases lying between them. Germline CDR1 is SGHDN and CDR2 is FVKESK. This CDR3 is built from 13 residues. The whole variable domain, filled in from reference TRBV14 and TRBJ1-6, reads EAGVTQFPSHSVIEKGQTVTLRCDPISGHDNLYWYRRVMGKEIKFLLHFVKESKQDESGMPNNRFLAERTGGTYSTLKVQPAELEDSGVYFCASSQVPASPLHFGNGTRLTVT.

This clonotype occurred a few times. This chain connects TRBV5-1 to TRBJ1-1; D is ambiguous. Germline V CDR1 and CDR2: SGHRS, YFSETQ. V was trimmed by 2 bases and J by 8 bases, leaving 10 bases between them. This CDR3 has 12 amino acids. CDR3: CASSFPSKEAFF. CDR3 sequence (DNA): TGCGCCAGCAGCTTTCCCTCCAAAGAAGCTTTCTTT. The full variable domain, rest sourced from reference TRBV5-1 and TRBJ1-1, is KAGVTQTPRYLIKTRGQQVTLSCSPISGHRSVSWYQQTPGQGLQFLFEYFSETQRNKGNFPGRFSGRQFSNSRSEMNVSTLELGDSALYLCASSFPSKEAFFGQGTRLTVV.

In this sample, this clonotype turned up a few times. The chain employs TRBV2 and TRBJ1-4; D not resolved. Germline loops: CDR1 SNHLY, CDR2 FYNNEI. V was shortened by 6 bases and J by 8 bases, with 13 bases between the two germline ends. This CDR3 is 13 amino acids long. CDR3 nucleotide sequence: TGTGCCAGCAGCGAGGAGGGTGGGGAAAAACTGTTTTTT. Translation: CASSEEGGEKLFF.

There are a few counts of this clonotype. This chain uses TRBV9 with TRBJ1-1; D might be TRBD1 (5 bases). V shed 2 bases and J shed 0 bases, with 11 bases lying between them. This CDR3 contains 15 residues. CDR1 and CDR2 from the germline V gene are SGDLS and YYNGEE. CDR3 sequence reads: CASSVSPGLNTEAFF. CDR3 sequence (DNA): TGTGCCAGCAGCGTCTCGCCGGGACTGAACACTGAAGCTTTCTTT.

This clonotype came up a few times. The chain couples TRBV5-4 to TRBJ1-2, with D perhaps TRBD1 (5 bases). This CDR3 is 14 amino acids long. Trimming took off 0 bases at V and 5 bases at J, with 11 bases between the two ends. Germline V gene sequence: CDR1 SGHNT, CDR2 YYREEE (reference sequence). The CDR3 nucleotides read TGTGCCAGCAGCTTGGTTGACAGAGATTATGGCTACACCTTC. Encoded protein: CASSLVDRDYGYTF.

This clonotype appeared a few times. The chain uses TRBV6-5 and TRBJ2-2; the D gene is possibly TRBD1 (5 bases). V shed 5 bases and J shed 2 bases, with 9 bases lying between them. Germline V lookup: CDR1 MNHEY, CDR2 SVGAGI. This CDR3 spans 14 amino acids. The CDR3 DNA follows: TGTGCCAGCAGTAATGACAGAAACACCGGGGAGCTGTTTTTT. Encoded protein: CASSNDRNTGELFF.

This clonotype was seen a handful of times. The chain recombines TRBV12-3 or TRBV12-4 with TRBJ2-7; no clear D gene. The V end lost 5 bases, the J end lost 1 base, and 15 bases lay between the germline ends. The CDR3 covers 15 residues. In DNA form, the CDR3 reads TGTGCCAGCAGTCACGACCCCAAAGGGTCCTACGAGCAGTACTTC. Protein sequence: CASSHDPKGSYEQYF.

This clonotype was detected a few times. This chain links TRBV6-5 with TRBJ1-6; D gene ambiguous. The CDR3 has 12 amino acids. Germline V gene sequence: CDR1 MNHEY, CDR2 SVGAGI. Trimming removed 4 bases from V and 6 bases from J, with 4 bases in between. CDR3 DNA: TGTGCCAGCAGTTCTATTAATTCACCCCTCCACTTT. Translation gives CASSSINSPLHF.

The gene calls are TRBV20-1 and TRBJ1-4, with D possibly being TRBD1 (6 bases). The V end was cut by 3 bases, the J end by 7 bases, with 12 bases between. Germline-derived CDR1 and CDR2 are DFQATT and SNEGSKA (reference sequence). The CDR3 totals 13 residues. The CDR3 region is CSASGGRIEKLFF. In DNA, the CDR3 is TGCAGTGCTAGCGGGGGGCGTATTGAAAAACTGTTTTTT.

Many counts were recorded for this clonotype. This chain links TRBV2 with TRBJ1-5, with D uncertain. Germline assignment: CDR1 SNHLY and CDR2 FYNNEI. The CDR3 totals 12 residues. Trimming stripped 1 base from V and 12 bases from J, with 10 bases between. CDR3 sequence (DNA): TGTGCCAGCAGTGAAGTTATCCCACTCCAGCATTTT. Translation: CASSEVIPLQHF.

The sample holds one count of this clonotype. V is TRBV4-1 and J is TRBJ2-7; D call uncertain. The CDR3 sequence is 14 residues long. In germline, CDR1 is MGHRA, CDR2 YSYEKL. The germline V and J ends were trimmed by 5 bases and 6 bases, with 17 bases remaining between them. CDR3 protein: CASSYTWPTGEQYF. The CDR3, as DNA: TGCGCCAGCAGCTATACTTGGCCCACGGGCGAGCAGTACTTC.

This clonotype was observed many times. This rearrangement joins TRBV15 to TRBJ1-2; D possibly corresponds to TRBD1 (6 bases). V was cut by 4 bases and J by 5 bases, with 14 bases left in between. This CDR3 spans 14 amino acids. Looked up from germline, CDR1 is LNHNV and CDR2 is YYDKDF (reference sequence). DNA of the CDR3: TGTGCCACCAGCAAGGGGGGCGATAAGTATGGCTACACCTTC. This codes for CATSKGGDKYGYTF.

V usage is TRBV19 and J usage is TRBJ2-3, with D perhaps matching TRBD2 (6 bases). Germline V gives CDR1 LNHDA, CDR2 SQIVND (reference sequence). With 9 bases removed from V and 2 bases from J, the gap between germline ends came to 21 bases. The CDR3 totals 16 residues. Here the CDR3 reads CASSVRRDWDTDTQYF. CDR3 DNA: TGTGCCAGCTCAGTACGCCGGGACTGGGACACAGATACGCAGTATTTT.

This chain uses TRBV12-3 or TRBV12-4 with TRBJ2-7, with a tentative D call TRBD2 (7 bases). The length of the CDR3 is 15 residues. V was trimmed by 5 bases and J by 0 bases, leaving 14 bases between them. CDR3 residues: CASSRGGTTSYEQYF. CDR3 DNA: TGTGCCAGCAGTCGAGGGGGGACTACCTCCTACGAGCAGTACTTC.

The rearrangement joins TRBV2 to TRBJ1-5; a weak D match, TRBD1 (5 bases). From germline, CDR1 is SNHLY and CDR2 FYNNEI. This CDR3 spans 15 amino acids. Trimming stripped 3 bases from V and 3 bases from J, with 12 bases between. This CDR3 reads CASSDPGRNNQPQHF. The CDR3 bases are TGTGCCAGCAGTGATCCAGGGCGGAACAATCAGCCCCAGCATTTT. Drawing the rest from reference TRBV2 and TRBJ1-5, the complete variable domain is EPEVTQTPSHQVTQMGQEVILRCVPISNHLYFYWYRQILGQKVEFLVSFYNNEISEKSEIFDDQFSVERPDGSNFTLKIRSTKLEDSAMYFCASSDPGRNNQPQHFGDGTRLSIL.

J is TRBJ1-3 and V is TRBV5-5; D unclear. The V gene's germline CDR1 is SGHKS and CDR2 YYEKEE (reference sequence). This CDR3 comprises 15 residues. Between the trimmed V and J ends, which lost 4 bases and 0 bases, there was a span of 11 bases. The CDR3 reads CASSRDHYSGNTIYF. DNA of the CDR3: TGTGCCAGCAGCCGAGACCATTACTCTGGAAACACCATATATTTT. The variable domain in full, completed from reference TRBV5-5 and TRBJ1-3, reads DAGVTQSPTHLIKTRGQQVTLRCSPISGHKSVSWYQQVLGQGPQFIFQYYEKEERGRGNFPDRFSARQFPNYSSELNVNALLLGDSALYLCASSRDHYSGNTIYFGEGSWLTVV.

This clonotype was found a few times. The V gene is TRBV11-2, the J gene TRBJ2-2, with TRBD2 matching 8 bases. Per the germline V gene, CDR1 is SGHAT and CDR2 is FQNNGV. The J segment lost 5 bases and the V segment lost 8 bases, leaving 7 bases of the junction unmatched. The CDR3 runs 14 residues. The CDR3 is CASREGSWTGELFF. The CDR3 region has the DNA TGTGCCAGCCGGGAGGGCTCATGGACCGGGGAGCTGTTTTTT.

J is TRBJ1-1 and V is TRBV5-1; D call uncertain. The CDR3 extends over 14 amino acids. Germline values: CDR1 SGHRS, CDR2 YFSETQ. Trimming took 1 base from V and 2 from J, leaving 9 bases between them. The CDR3 nucleotides read TGCGCCAGCAGCTTGAGGGCAGCAAACACTGAAGCTTTCTTT. Protein: CASSLRAANTEAFF.

This clonotype occurred a few times. The rearrangement joins TRBV20-1 to TRBJ2-1; D is ambiguous. Germline V gives CDR1 DFQATT, CDR2 SNEGSKA (reference sequence). This CDR3 spans 15 amino acids. Trimming removed 5 bases from V and 4 bases from J, with 18 bases in between. The CDR3, as DNA: TGCAGTGCTCCGACCGGTATAGGCTTATACAATGAGCAGTTCTTC. It specifies CSAPTGIGLYNEQFF.

This clonotype was counted only a few times. V and J are TRBV29-1 and TRBJ2-7, with D unclear. Trimming took off 4 bases at V and 3 bases at J, with 10 bases between the two ends. Germline V gene lookup returns CDR1 SQVTM and CDR2 ANQGSEA. The CDR3 length is 12 residues. The CDR3 sequence: CSVARSGYEQYF. For the CDR3, the DNA is TGCAGCGTTGCCCGCTCAGGCTACGAGCAGTACTTC.

This clonotype was counted a few times. The genes are TRBV27 and TRBJ1-1; D is unresolved. The germline gives CDR1 MNHEY, CDR2 SMNVEV (reference sequence). V was clipped by 6 bases and J by 3 bases, with 14 bases between them. The CDR3 covers 14 residues. The CDR3 nucleotides are TGTGCCAGCAGCTGGGGAGGCGGTTACACTGAAGCTTTCTTT. This encodes CASSWGGGYTEAFF.

This clonotype was counted between two and nine times. The V call is TRBV4-1, the J call TRBJ1-2; weak D call: TRBD1 (5 bases). V lost 2 bases, J lost 4 bases, and 20 bases lay in between. The germline V gene has CDR1 MGHRA and CDR2 YSYEKL. The CDR3 loop spans 17 amino acids. The CDR3 sequence: CASSQTPGPSVGYGYTF. The CDR3 bases are TGCGCCAGCAGCCAAACGCCGGGACCTTCTGTCGGCTATGGCTACACCTTC.

The rearrangement uses TRBV12-3 or TRBV12-4 and TRBJ1-1; TRBD1 aligns across 7 bases. V lost 3 bases to trimming and J lost 4 bases; unmatched junction nucleotides: 5. The CDR3 contains 14 residues. The CDR3 sequence: CASSFTGVTTEAFF. CDR3 DNA: TGTGCCAGCAGTTTCACAGGGGTGACCACTGAAGCTTTCTTT.

Regarding this clonotype: Since a much larger clone is just one base distant, this may be a read error. The chain employs TRBV3-1 and TRBJ1-2; no reliable D call. CDR3 length equals 12 residues. Trimming stripped 4 bases from V and 5 bases from J, with 8 bases between. Germline loops: CDR1 LGHDT, CDR2 YNNKEL (reference sequence). This chain's CDR3 is CASSRAQYGYTF. The CDR3 DNA sequence: TGTGCCAGCAGCCGAGCACAGTATGGCTACACCTTC.

The CDR3 bases are TGTGCCGCCCATGGAGGATTCGGCAATCAGCCCCAGCATTTT. Translation: CAAHGGFGNQPQHF. This rearrangement joins TRBV19 to TRBJ1-5, with D unresolved. V gave up 11 bases and J gave up 2 bases, with 16 bases separating them. There are 14 residues in the CDR3. The germline gives CDR1 LNHDA, CDR2 SQIVND (reference sequence).